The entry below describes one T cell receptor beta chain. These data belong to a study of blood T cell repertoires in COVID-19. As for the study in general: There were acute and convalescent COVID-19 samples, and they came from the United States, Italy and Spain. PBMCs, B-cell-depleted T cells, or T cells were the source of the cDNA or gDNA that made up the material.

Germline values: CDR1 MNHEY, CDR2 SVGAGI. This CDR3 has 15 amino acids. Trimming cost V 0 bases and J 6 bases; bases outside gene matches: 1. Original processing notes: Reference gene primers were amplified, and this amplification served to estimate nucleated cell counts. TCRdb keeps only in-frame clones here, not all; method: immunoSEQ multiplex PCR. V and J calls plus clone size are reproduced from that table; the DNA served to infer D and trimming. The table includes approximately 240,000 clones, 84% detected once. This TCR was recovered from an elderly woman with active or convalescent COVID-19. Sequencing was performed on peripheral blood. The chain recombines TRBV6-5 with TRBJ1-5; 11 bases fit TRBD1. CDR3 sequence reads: CASSYSGQGAQPQHF. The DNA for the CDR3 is TGTGCCAGCAGTTACTCAGGACAGGGGGCTCAGCCCCAGCATTTT.